This note documents a single TCR beta chain sequence. What it binds is not known. Template material for amplifying TCR beta CDR3 regions consisted of RNA transcripts. The TCR CDR3 was amplified in a first-round RT-PCR using the HTBI primer set. A single record per CDR3 protein comes from TCRdb applying MiXCR to the multiplex PCR reads. The sample has approximately 500,000 distinct CDR3 sequences, under 60% seen once. No progression to ophthalmopathy during 18 months of follow-up defined stable disease. The sample comes from a study of T cells in Graves' hyperthyroidism and ophthalmopathy. Study results and caveats: For ophthalmopathy, model prediction preceded onset by a median 6.5 months. Researchers found most expanded thyroid clonotypes above 0.001 in blood as well.

Specimen: peripheral blood or thyroid tissue (not recorded which). The clonotype was recovered from a woman in her late teens or twenties with Graves' hyperthyroidism.

The CDR3 bases are TGCGCCAGCCGAGGGTTGGGGGGGGGTCAGCCCCAGCATTTT. Protein sequence: CASRGLGGGQPQHF. This chain uses TRBV10-2 with TRBJ1-5; possibly TRBD1 for D (5 bases). V gave up 8 bases and J gave up 6 bases, with 17 bases separating them. The CDR3 is 14 amino acids. Germline-derived CDR1 and CDR2 are WSHSY and SAAADI.